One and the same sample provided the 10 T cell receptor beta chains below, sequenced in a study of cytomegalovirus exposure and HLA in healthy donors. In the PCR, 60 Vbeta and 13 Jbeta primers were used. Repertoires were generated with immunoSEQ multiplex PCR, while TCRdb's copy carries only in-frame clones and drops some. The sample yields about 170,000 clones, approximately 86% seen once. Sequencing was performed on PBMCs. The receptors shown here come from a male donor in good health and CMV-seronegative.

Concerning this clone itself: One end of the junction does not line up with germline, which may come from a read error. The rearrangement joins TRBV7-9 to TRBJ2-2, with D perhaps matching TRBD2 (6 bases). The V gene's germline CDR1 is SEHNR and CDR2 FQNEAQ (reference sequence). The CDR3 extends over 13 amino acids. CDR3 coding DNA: TGTTCCAGCAGCCCTGGACTAACCGGGGAGCTGTTTTTT. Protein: CSSSPGLTGELFF.

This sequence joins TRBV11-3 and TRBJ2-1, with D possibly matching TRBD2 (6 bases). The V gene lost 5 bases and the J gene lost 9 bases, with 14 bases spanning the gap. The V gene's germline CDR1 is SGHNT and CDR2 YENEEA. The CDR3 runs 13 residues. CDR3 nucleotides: TGTGCCAGCAGCACCCGACTAGTGGGTGAGCAGTTCTTC. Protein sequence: CASSTRLVGEQFF.

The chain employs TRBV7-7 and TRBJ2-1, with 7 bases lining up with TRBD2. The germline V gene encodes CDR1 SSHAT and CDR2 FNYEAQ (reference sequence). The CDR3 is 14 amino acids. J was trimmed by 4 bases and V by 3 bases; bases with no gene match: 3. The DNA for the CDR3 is TGTGCCAGCAGCTTGGGGGGGGAGTACAATGAGCAGTTCTTC. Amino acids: CASSLGGEYNEQFF.

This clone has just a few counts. The CDR3 loop is CASSLGQGYHSGNTIYF. As DNA, the CDR3 is TGTGCCAGCAGCTTGGGACAGGGGTATCACTCTGGAAACACCATATATTTT. The V call is TRBV5-4, the J call TRBJ1-3, with 8 bases fitting TRBD1. Germline V gene lookup returns CDR1 SGHNT and CDR2 YYREEE (reference sequence). The V and J ends lost 0 bases and 0 bases, in that order; junction bases with no gene match: 5. This CDR3 has 17 residues.

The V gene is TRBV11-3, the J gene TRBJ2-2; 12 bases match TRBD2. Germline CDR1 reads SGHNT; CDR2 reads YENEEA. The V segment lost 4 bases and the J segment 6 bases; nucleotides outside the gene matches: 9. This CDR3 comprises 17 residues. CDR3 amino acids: CASSSPPTSGSSGELFF. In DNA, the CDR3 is TGTGCCAGCAGCTCCCCCCCGACTAGCGGGAGCTCCGGGGAGCTGTTTTTT.

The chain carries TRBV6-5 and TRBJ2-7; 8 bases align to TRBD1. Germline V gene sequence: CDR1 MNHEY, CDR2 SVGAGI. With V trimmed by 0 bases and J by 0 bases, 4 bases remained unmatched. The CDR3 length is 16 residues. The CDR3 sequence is CASSYSPGGVSYEQYF. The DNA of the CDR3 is TGTGCCAGCAGTTACTCGCCAGGGGGCGTCTCCTACGAGCAGTACTTC.

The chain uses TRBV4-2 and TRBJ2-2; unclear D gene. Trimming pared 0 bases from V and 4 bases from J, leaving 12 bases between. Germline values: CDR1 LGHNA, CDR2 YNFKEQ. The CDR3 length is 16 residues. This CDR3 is CASSQDNSALTGELFF. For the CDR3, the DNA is TGTGCCAGCAGCCAAGATAACTCAGCGCTCACCGGGGAGCTGTTTTTT.

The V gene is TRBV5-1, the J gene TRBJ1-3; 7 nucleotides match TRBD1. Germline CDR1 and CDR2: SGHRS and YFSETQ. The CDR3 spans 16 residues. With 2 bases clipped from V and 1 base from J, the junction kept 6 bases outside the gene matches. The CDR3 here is CASSLQTGTSGNTIYF. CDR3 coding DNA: TGCGCCAGCAGCTTACAGACAGGGACTTCTGGAAACACCATATATTTT.

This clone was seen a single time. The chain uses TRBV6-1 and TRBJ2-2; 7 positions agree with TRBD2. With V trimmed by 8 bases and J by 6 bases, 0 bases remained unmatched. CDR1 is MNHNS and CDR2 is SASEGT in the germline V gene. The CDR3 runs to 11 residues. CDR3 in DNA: TGTGCCAGCCGGGAGGCCGGGGAGCTGTTTTTT. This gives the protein CASREAGELFF.

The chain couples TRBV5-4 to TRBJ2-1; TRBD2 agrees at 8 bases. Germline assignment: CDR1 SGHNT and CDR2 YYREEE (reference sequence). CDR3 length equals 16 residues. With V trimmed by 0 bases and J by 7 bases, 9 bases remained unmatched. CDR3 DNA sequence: TGTGCCAGCAGCTTGGGGCAAGCGGGAGTTAAAAATGAGCAGTTCTTC. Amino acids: CASSLGQAGVKNEQFF. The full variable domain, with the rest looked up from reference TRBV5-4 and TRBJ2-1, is ETGVTQSPTHLIKTRGQQVTLRCSSQSGHNTVSWYQQALGQGPQFIFQYYREEENGRGNFPPRFSGLQFPNYSSELNVNALELDDSALYLCASSLGQAGVKNEQFFGPGTRLTVL.